Sequencing of this T cell receptor (beta chain) was carried out in a study of T cells in Graves' hyperthyroidism and ophthalmopathy. Patients having uncontrolled infection, another autoimmune disease, pregnancy or lactation were not included. An approximately 10 ml volume of fresh peripheral blood provided the PBMCs. Whole-study results and caveats: A model built on 13 V-J features separated ophthalmopathy from stable hyperthyroidism.

The J segment lost 0 bases and the V segment lost 5 bases, leaving 6 bases of the junction unmatched. Germline V lookup: CDR1 SGHRS, CDR2 YFSETQ. CDR3 size: 15 residues. TCR beta CDR3 regions were amplified from RNA. The TCR CDR3 was amplified in a first-round RT-PCR using the HTBI primer set. TCRdb re-called the multiplex PCR reads through MiXCR, storing one row per CDR3 protein. The table lists about 560,000 distinct CDR3 sequences, around 17% of them singletons, with approximately 20% in the top ten. This clonotype showed up many times. The target antigen is unknown. The chain is built from TRBV5-1 and TRBJ2-7, with 9 bases aligning to TRBD2. What was sequenced was blood. This receptor was taken from a woman in her late teens or twenties with Graves' hyperthyroidism. CDR3 in amino acids: CASRLLAGPSYEQYF. Here the CDR3 DNA reads TGCGCCAGCAGACTACTAGCGGGCCCCTCCTACGAGCAGTACTTC.